Listed below are T cell receptor beta chains from one sample, sequenced in a study of CD8 T cells in Susac syndrome. MiXCR was run by TCRdb on the immunoSEQ multiplex PCR reads, yielding one entry per CDR3 protein. The sample contains approximately 110,000 distinct CDR3 sequences, more than 90% of which appear only once. Sample: CD4+ T cells from PBMCs. All receptors come from a human donor in good health. CDR3s include the opening cysteine and the closing phenylalanine or tryptophan. A D gene is named only where the DNA matches it firmly. Clone size is given for some rows only: seen once, a few or many times, or a class if the clone is expanded.

d_call: NA
v_call: TRBV4-3
j_call: TRBJ1-5
clone_size: NA
cdr3_nt: TGCGCCAGCAGCCAAGATCGGGGGTTTAATCAGCCCCAGCATTTT
cdr3_aa: CASSQDRGFNQPQHF

d_call: NA
v_call: TRBV27
j_call: TRBJ1-1
clone_size: NA
cdr3_nt: TGTGCCAGCAGTCCCCGGGACAACTTCCACACTGAAGCTTTCTTT
cdr3_aa: CASSPRDNFHTEAFF

d_call: TRBD2
v_call: TRBV7-2
j_call: TRBJ2-7
clone_size: NA
cdr3_nt: TGTGCCAGCACCTCTGGGACTAGGCGCTCCGAGCAGTACTTC
cdr3_aa: CASTSGTRRSEQYF

d_call: NA
v_call: TRBV29-1
j_call: TRBJ1-1
clone_size: NA
cdr3_nt: TGCAGCGTTGTTGGTCAGACTCTGAACACTGAAGCTTTCTTT
cdr3_aa: CSVVGQTLNTEAFF

d_call: NA
v_call: TRBV18
j_call: TRBJ1-2
clone_size: NA
cdr3_nt: TGTGCCAGCTCACCACCGAGCGAGGACTATGGCTACACCTTC
cdr3_aa: CASSPPSEDYGYTF

d_call: NA
v_call: TRBV6-2/TRBV6-3
j_call: TRBJ1-2
clone_size: NA
cdr3_nt: TGTGCCAGCAGTTCAGGACAAAGCCCTAACTATGGCTACACCTTC
cdr3_aa: CASSSGQSPNYGYTF

d_call: NA
v_call: TRBV6-2/TRBV6-3
j_call: TRBJ2-7
clone_size: NA
cdr3_nt: TGTGCCAGCAGGGGGGCAACGACTATCCTCTACGAGCAGTACTTC
cdr3_aa: CASRGATTILYEQYF

d_call: NA
v_call: TRBV18
j_call: TRBJ2-3
clone_size: NA
cdr3_nt: TGTGCCAGCTCACGCACCCAACAGGGAGACACGCAGTATTTT
cdr3_aa: CASSRTQQGDTQYF

d_call: NA
v_call: TRBV12-3/TRBV12-4
j_call: TRBJ1-1
clone_size: NA
cdr3_nt: TGTGCCAGCAGAGCTGCGGAACGGACTGAAGCTTTCTTT
cdr3_aa: CASRAAERTEAFF

d_call: NA
v_call: TRBV5-6
j_call: TRBJ2-1
clone_size: NA
cdr3_nt: TGTGCCAGCAGTCCCGACAGGGGCAGCGGGGTTTACAATGAGCAGTTCTTC
cdr3_aa: CASSPDRGSGVYNEQFF

d_call: NA
v_call: TRBV29-1
j_call: TRBJ2-7
clone_size: NA
cdr3_nt: TGCAGCGTTCTCGGGAACGAGTACGAGCAGTACTTC
cdr3_aa: CSVLGNEYEQYF

d_call: NA
v_call: TRBV6-2/TRBV6-3
j_call: TRBJ2-5
clone_size: NA
cdr3_nt: TGTGCCAGCAGTTACTCGAGGGCTGGAACGTTCGAGACCCAGTACTTC
cdr3_aa: CASSYSRAGTFETQYF

d_call: NA
v_call: TRBV12-3/TRBV12-4
j_call: TRBJ2-2
clone_size: NA
cdr3_nt: TGTGCCAGCAGTTTCCAGGAAATCGGGGAGCTGTTTTTT
cdr3_aa: CASSFQEIGELFF

d_call: NA
v_call: TRBV20-1
j_call: TRBJ1-1
clone_size: NA
cdr3_nt: TGCAGTGCCTATGGAGAGGGGAAAGGGTACACTGAAGCTTTCTTT
cdr3_aa: CSAYGEGKGYTEAFF

d_call: NA
v_call: TRBV11-2
j_call: TRBJ2-7
clone_size: NA
cdr3_nt: TGTGCCAGCAGCACGCCGGACTTTTTCTACGAGCAGTACTTC
cdr3_aa: CASSTPDFFYEQYF

d_call: TRBD2
v_call: TRBV20-1
j_call: TRBJ2-1
clone_size: NA
cdr3_nt: TGCAGTGATGGTAGCGGGGGTGGGAGAAATGAGCAGTTCTTC
cdr3_aa: CSDGSGGGRNEQFF

d_call: NA
v_call: TRBV14
j_call: TRBJ1-4
clone_size: NA
cdr3_nt: TGTGCCAGCAGTAGGAACCATAATGAAAAACTGTTTTTT
cdr3_aa: CASSRNHNEKLFF

d_call: NA
v_call: TRBV11-2
j_call: TRBJ2-3
clone_size: NA
cdr3_nt: TGTGCCAGCTCCTGGACAGATACGCAGTATTTT
cdr3_aa: CASSWTDTQYF

d_call: TRBD2
v_call: TRBV20-1
j_call: TRBJ2-1
clone_size: NA
cdr3_nt: TGCAGTGCTAGAGCCCCTAGCGGGAGCATACACAATGAGCAGTTCTTC
cdr3_aa: CSARAPSGSIHNEQFF

d_call: NA
v_call: TRBV20-1
j_call: TRBJ2-7
clone_size: NA
cdr3_nt: TGCAGTGCTAGAGTCTCCGGGACCTACAGCGAGCAGTACTTC
cdr3_aa: CSARVSGTYSEQYF

d_call: TRBD1
v_call: TRBV18
j_call: TRBJ1-2
clone_size: NA
cdr3_nt: TGTGCCAGCTCACCCCGACAGGGTGAAGATGGCTACACCTTC
cdr3_aa: CASSPRQGEDGYTF

d_call: NA
v_call: TRBV5-1
j_call: TRBJ2-1
clone_size: once
cdr3_nt: TGCGCCAGCAGCTTGGTAGGCGTGGGCTCCTACAATGAGCAGTTCTTC
cdr3_aa: CASSLVGVGSYNEQFF

d_call: TRBD1
v_call: TRBV20-1
j_call: TRBJ2-5
clone_size: NA
cdr3_nt: TGCAGTGCTCCTCCGGGCTACAGGGGTGGAGAGACCCAGTACTTC
cdr3_aa: CSAPPGYRGGETQYF

d_call: NA
v_call: TRBV7-9
j_call: TRBJ1-3
clone_size: NA
cdr3_nt: TGTGCCAGCAGCTCTCGAGTCTCTGGAAACACCATATATTTT
cdr3_aa: CASSSRVSGNTIYF

d_call: NA
v_call: TRBV7-2
j_call: TRBJ2-7
clone_size: NA
cdr3_nt: TGTGCCAGCAGCTTAGCAGGAGGGGCCCCCTACGAGCAGTACTTC
cdr3_aa: CASSLAGGAPYEQYF

d_call: NA
v_call: TRBV4-3
j_call: TRBJ1-2
clone_size: NA
cdr3_nt: TGCGCCAGCAGCCACAACGACGGATCATTAGGCTATGGCTACACCTTC
cdr3_aa: CASSHNDGSLGYGYTF

d_call: TRBD2
v_call: TRBV12-3/TRBV12-4
j_call: TRBJ2-3
clone_size: NA
cdr3_nt: TGTGCCAGCAGTAAGACTAGCGCCACAGATACGCAGTATTTT
cdr3_aa: CASSKTSATDTQYF

d_call: NA
v_call: TRBV7-9
j_call: TRBJ2-3
clone_size: NA
cdr3_nt: TGTGCCAGCAGCTTAGTTACAGGCTACTTGTCAGATACGCAGTATTTT
cdr3_aa: CASSLVTGYLSDTQYF

d_call: NA
v_call: TRBV15
j_call: TRBJ2-2
clone_size: NA
cdr3_nt: TGTGCCACCGACAGGACGAGGAACACCGGGGAGCTGTTTTTT
cdr3_aa: CATDRTRNTGELFF

d_call: NA
v_call: TRBV3-1
j_call: TRBJ2-4
clone_size: NA
cdr3_nt: TGTGCCAGCAGCCAAGGGACAGGGGGTTTAGCGGGAGTGTTCAAAAACATTCAGTACTTC
cdr3_aa: CASSQGTGGLAGVFKNIQYF

d_call: NA
v_call: TRBV10-2
j_call: TRBJ2-1
clone_size: NA
cdr3_nt: TGCGCCCTCCTGGTCGGGGCAAATGAGCAGTTCTTC
cdr3_aa: CALLVGANEQFF

d_call: NA
v_call: TRBV6-2/TRBV6-3
j_call: TRBJ2-7
clone_size: NA
cdr3_nt: TGTGCCAGCAGTTCCTTTGGGTTCGAGCAGTACTTC
cdr3_aa: CASSSFGFEQYF

d_call: TRBD2
v_call: TRBV20-1
j_call: TRBJ2-5
clone_size: once
cdr3_nt: TGCAGTGCTACCCGACTAGCGGGAGAGACCCAGTACTTC
cdr3_aa: CSATRLAGETQYF

d_call: NA
v_call: TRBV30
j_call: TRBJ2-3
clone_size: NA
cdr3_nt: TGTGCCTGGAGCCAGGGACAAAGCACAGATACGCAGTATTTT
cdr3_aa: CAWSQGQSTDTQYF

d_call: NA
v_call: TRBV19
j_call: TRBJ1-5
clone_size: NA
cdr3_nt: TGTGCCACCGAACAGGGTGCCAGCAATCAGCCCCAGCATTTT
cdr3_aa: CATEQGASNQPQHF

d_call: TRBD1
v_call: TRBV18
j_call: TRBJ1-2
clone_size: NA
cdr3_nt: TGTGCCAGCTCACGCGACAGGGTTGACTATGGCTACACCTTC
cdr3_aa: CASSRDRVDYGYTF